One and the same sample provided the 23 T cell receptor beta chains below, sequenced in a study of T cell clonotyping in hematopoietic cell transplantation. Using immunoSEQ multiplex PCR, the repertoire was profiled, and TCRdb retains in-frame clones only, with some absent. This sample carries about 10,000 clones, roughly 90% of them seen once, and the ten largest clones take 27%. Time point here: recipient sample about 28 days before transplant, after cytoreduction. The sample consisted of peripheral blood mononuclear cells, taken before stem cell transplant. These receptors all come from a woman in her sixties with acute myeloid leukemia. Some clones in this sample may be carry-over from other donors' samples.

The J gene is TRBJ2-3, the V gene TRBV6-1, with 8 bases lining up with TRBD2. This CDR3 is built from 14 residues. J was trimmed by 6 bases and V by 7 bases; bases with no gene match: 9. Germline CDR1 is MNHNS and CDR2 is SASEGT. CDR3 amino acids: CASNLGGARDTQYF. As DNA, the CDR3 is TGTGCCAGCAATCTCGGGGGGGCGAGGGATACGCAGTATTTT.

The rearrangement uses TRBV27 and TRBJ2-7; either TRBD1 or TRBD2 may supply D (5 bases each). The CDR3 spans 14 residues. V lost 8 bases to trimming and J lost 2 bases, with 16 bases between them. The germline V gene encodes CDR1 MNHEY and CDR2 SMNVEV (reference sequence). The CDR3 here is CASRQGVGPYEQYV. The CDR3 nucleotides read TGTGCCAGCCGTCAGGGAGTGGGGCCCTACGAGCAGTACGTC.

The rearrangement uses TRBV6-1 and TRBJ2-1, with TRBD2 matching 9 bases. V shed 2 bases and J 2 bases; nucleotides not matched to a gene: 13. Looked up from germline, CDR1 is MNHNS and CDR2 is SASEGT. The CDR3 length is 19 residues. The CDR3 sequence is CASSEQGLTAGGPYNEQFF. CDR3 coding DNA: TGTGCCAGCAGTGAACAGGGTCTCACAGCGGGAGGACCCTACAATGAGCAGTTCTTC.

This clone is a singleton in its sample. The genes are TRBV11-3 and TRBJ2-7, with a weak D call TRBD2 (5 bases). The CDR3 covers 14 residues. V was clipped by 4 bases and J by 6 bases, with 16 bases between them. Germline CDR1 reads SGHNT; CDR2 reads YENEEA. The CDR3 loop reads CASSSARGTGEQYF. The CDR3 DNA reads as TGTGCCAGCAGCTCCGCCCGGGGAACCGGCGAGCAGTACTTC.

The table lists this clone with a few counts. J is TRBJ2-7 and V is TRBV7-8, with 10 bases that match TRBD2. V lost 11 bases and J lost 5; bases outside the gene matches: 12. Germline V lookup: CDR1 SGHVS, CDR2 FQNEAQ. The CDR3 covers 14 residues. The CDR3 coding sequence is TGTGCCGGACTGAGCGGGAGGGCCAGCAACGAGCAGTACTTC. Its protein product is CAGLSGRASNEQYF.

CDR3 nucleotide sequence: TGTGCCAGCAGCTTGGCAGGACAGGGAGAGACCCAGTACTTC. It codes for CASSLAGQGETQYF. This chain uses TRBV5-4 with TRBJ2-5; TRBD1 agrees at 8 bases. The V segment lost 0 bases and the J segment 4 bases; nucleotides outside the gene matches: 2. The CDR3 runs to 14 residues. The germline CDR1 and CDR2 sequences are SGHNT and YYREEE (reference sequence).

The chain links TRBV9 to TRBJ1-2; the match to TRBD1 covers 9 bases. Germline CDR1 SGDLS, CDR2 YYNGEE. J was trimmed by 1 base and V by 0 bases; bases with no gene match: 10. The CDR3 covers 18 residues. As DNA, the CDR3 is TGTGCCAGCAGCGTAGACGGAGGGACAGGGACCGGTAACTATGGCTACACCTTC. This encodes CASSVDGGTGTGNYGYTF. Filled out from reference TRBV9 and TRBJ1-2, the complete variable domain reads DSGVTQTPKHLITATGQRVTLRCSPRSGDLSVYWYQQSLDQGLQFLIQYYNGEERAKGNILERFSAQQFPDLHSELNLSSLELGDSALYFCASSVDGGTGTGNYGYTFGSGTRLTVV.

The chain is built from TRBV9 and TRBJ1-1; D not certain. The CDR3 extends over 13 amino acids. In germline, CDR1 is SGDLS, CDR2 YYNGEE. Trimming removed 0 bases at V and 1 base at J, with 4 bases between. The DNA for the CDR3 is TGTGCCAGCAGCGTAGGGTCGAACACTGAAGCTTTCTTT. Encoded protein: CASSVGSNTEAFF.

The chain couples TRBV30 to TRBJ1-1, with a weak D call TRBD1 (5 bases). CDR1 and CDR2 from the germline V gene are GTSNPN and SVGIG (reference sequence). The V end was cut by 4 bases, the J end by 4 bases, with 19 bases between. This CDR3 is built from 15 residues. CDR3 region: CAWNPLYGGVTEAFF. The CDR3 bases are TGTGCCTGGAACCCGTTATACGGGGGTGTCACTGAAGCTTTCTTT.

This sequence joins TRBV28 and TRBJ1-1; 9 bases agree with TRBD1. The CDR3 extends over 14 amino acids. Per the germline V gene, CDR1 is MDHEN and CDR2 is SYDVKM. V shed 7 bases and J 6 bases; nucleotides not matched to a gene: 9. CDR3 sequence (DNA): TGTGCCAGCAATTCAGGGACAGGGAAACCTGAAGCTTTCTTT. It is translated as CASNSGTGKPEAFF.

J is TRBJ1-1 and V is TRBV18; unclear D gene. V lost 6 bases to trimming and J lost 6 bases, with 11 bases between them. This CDR3 has 12 amino acids. Germline CDR1 reads KGHSH; CDR2 reads LQKENI. Written as DNA, the CDR3 is TGTGCCAGCTCCCCTTCCCGATCTGAAGCTTTCTTT. It encodes CASSPSRSEAFF.

The chain joins TRBV25-1 to TRBJ1-1, with TRBD1 as a possible D gene (6 bases). V was shortened by 4 bases and J by 4 bases, with 16 bases between the two germline ends. This CDR3 is 15 amino acids long. The germline V gene encodes CDR1 MGHDK and CDR2 SYGVNS. CDR3 protein: CASSVLQGGPTEAFF. The CDR3 coding sequence is TGTGCCAGCAGTGTTCTACAGGGTGGTCCCACTGAAGCTTTCTTT.

The chain joins TRBV11-3 to TRBJ2-3, with 16 bases aligning to TRBD2. Germline loops: CDR1 SGHNT, CDR2 YENEEA. CDR3 length equals 18 residues. Trimming at V came to 5 bases and at J to 3 bases, leaving 8 bases not matched to a gene. The CDR3 region has the DNA TGTGCCAGCAGCCCCCAGCCGGGACTAGCGGGAGGGACAGATACGCAGTATTTT. Amino acids: CASSPQPGLAGGTDTQYF.

The rearrangement links TRBV7-3 to TRBJ2-7; D is uncertain. The CDR3 is made up of 10 amino acids. V shed 2 bases and J shed 6 bases, with 2 bases lying between them. Germline values: CDR1 SGHTA, CDR2 FQGTGA. The CDR3 DNA reads as TGTGCCAGCAGCTTAGGCGAGCAGTACGTC. The encoded protein is CASSLGEQYV.

The chain links TRBV27 to TRBJ2-7, with D perhaps TRBD1 (6 bases). The V end lost 4 bases, the J end lost 5 bases, and 12 bases lay between the germline ends. The CDR3 length is 13 residues. Germline CDR1 is MNHEY and CDR2 is SMNVEV (reference sequence). As DNA, the CDR3 is TGTGCCAGCAGTTACAGGGTTGGCCACGAGCAGTACTTC. Encoded protein: CASSYRVGHEQYF.

This sequence joins TRBV15 and TRBJ2-7; D is possibly TRBD2 (5 bases). The CDR3 sequence is 15 residues long. Germline V gene lookup returns CDR1 LNHNV and CDR2 YYDKDF (reference sequence). Trimming removed 3 bases at V and 0 bases at J, with 12 bases between. The CDR3 DNA sequence: TGTGCCACCAGCAGTCTAAGCGGAAGCTCCTACGAGCAGTACGTC. Its protein is CATSSLSGSSYEQYV.

This clone was seen only once. The V call is TRBV11-2, the J call TRBJ1-1; D is unresolved. Trimming took off 0 bases at V and 4 bases at J, with 6 bases between the two ends. CDR1 is SGHAT and CDR2 is FQNNGV in the germline V gene. This CDR3 is 13 amino acids long. CDR3 sequence: CASSLDRTTEAFF. For the CDR3, the DNA is TGTGCCAGCAGCTTAGATAGGACCACTGAAGCTTTCTTT.

The chain links TRBV9 to TRBJ2-1; D perhaps matches TRBD2 (6 bases). CDR3 length: 15 amino acids. Germline V gene data show CDR1 as SGDLS and CDR2 as YYNGEE. V was trimmed by 0 bases and J by 2 bases, leaving 9 bases between them. CDR3 sequence: CASSVDGRTYNEQFF. CDR3 nucleotides: TGTGCCAGCAGCGTAGATGGGAGGACCTACAATGAGCAGTTCTTC.

This clone has a handful of counts. V gene TRBV5-6 combines with J gene TRBJ2-2; 7 bases match TRBD1. Germline trimming cut 0 bases from V and 0 bases from J; bases unmatched to any gene: 2. Germline assignment: CDR1 SGHDT and CDR2 YYEEEE. This CDR3 is built from 16 residues. CDR3 protein: CASSLDRGANTGELFF. The DNA of the CDR3 is TGTGCCAGCAGCTTGGACAGGGGCGCGAACACCGGGGAGCTGTTTTTT.

V is TRBV11-2 and J is TRBJ2-1; D gene uncertain. V was pared by 5 bases and J by 7 bases, with 18 bases between. Germline V gene sequence: CDR1 SGHAT, CDR2 FQNNGV. The CDR3 is 15 residues long. This CDR3 is CASSQRLGVQNEQFF. The DNA of the CDR3 is TGTGCCAGCAGCCAGCGTTTAGGAGTTCAAAATGAGCAGTTCTTC.

The chain links TRBV4-1 to TRBJ2-2; TRBD2 agrees at 8 bases. Germline CDR1 MGHRA, CDR2 YSYEKL. J gave up 8 bases and V 8 bases, and 7 bases lay outside the gene matches. The CDR3 has 13 amino acids. This CDR3 reads CASGTRRTGELFF. The CDR3 coding sequence is TGCGCCAGCGGGACTAGGAGGACGGGGGAGCTGTTTTTT.

The chain is built from TRBV2 and TRBJ2-3; maybe TRBD2 (6 bases). Per the germline V gene, CDR1 is SNHLY and CDR2 is FYNNEI. The CDR3 consists of 15 residues. V gave up 6 bases and J gave up 0 bases, with 13 bases separating them. CDR3 protein: CASSQLASSTDTQYF. Here the CDR3 DNA reads TGTGCCAGCAGCCAGCTAGCGTCTAGCACAGATACGCAGTATTTT.

The V and J genes are TRBV10-3 and TRBJ2-1; D unclear. CDR3 length: 11 residues. Germline lookup yields CDR1 ENHRY and CDR2 SYGVKD. The V gene lost 4 bases and the J gene lost 10 bases, with 8 bases spanning the gap. The CDR3 spells CAISAGREQFF. The DNA of the CDR3 is TGTGCCATCAGTGCCGGTAGGGAGCAGTTCTTC.